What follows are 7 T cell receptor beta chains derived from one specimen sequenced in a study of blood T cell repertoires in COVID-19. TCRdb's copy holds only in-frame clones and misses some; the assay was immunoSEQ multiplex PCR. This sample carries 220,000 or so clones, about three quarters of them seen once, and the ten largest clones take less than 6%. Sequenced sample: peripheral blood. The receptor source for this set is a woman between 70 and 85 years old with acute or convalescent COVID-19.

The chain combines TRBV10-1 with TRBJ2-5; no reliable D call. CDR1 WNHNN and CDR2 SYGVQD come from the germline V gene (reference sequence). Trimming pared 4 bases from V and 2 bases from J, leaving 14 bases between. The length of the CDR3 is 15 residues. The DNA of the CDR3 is TGCGCCAGCAGTGGTGGCAGATGGTGTCAAGAGACCCAGTACTTC. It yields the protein CASSGGRWCQETQYF.

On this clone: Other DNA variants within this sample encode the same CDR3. CDR3 sequence (DNA): TGTGCCAGCAGCCCCGGGACTAGTGTTTACAATGAGCAGTTCTTC. It translates to CASSPGTSVYNEQFF. V usage is TRBV7-2 and J usage is TRBJ2-1; 8 positions match TRBD2. The CDR3 extends over 15 amino acids. With 5 bases clipped from V and 4 bases from J, the junction kept 7 bases outside the gene matches. Germline loops: CDR1 SGHTA, CDR2 FQGNSA.

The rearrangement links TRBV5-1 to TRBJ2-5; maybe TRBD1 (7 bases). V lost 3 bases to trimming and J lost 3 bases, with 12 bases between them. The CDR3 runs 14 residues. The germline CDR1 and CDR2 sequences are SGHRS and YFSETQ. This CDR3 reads CASSSGGTEETQYF. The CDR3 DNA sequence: TGCGCCAGCAGCTCCGGCGGGACAGAAGAGACCCAGTACTTC. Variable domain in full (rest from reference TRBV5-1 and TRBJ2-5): KAGVTQTPRYLIKTRGQQVTLSCSPISGHRSVSWYQQTPGQGLQFLFEYFSETQRNKGNFPGRFSGRQFSNSRSEMNVSTLELGDSALYLCASSSGGTEETQYFGPGTRLLVL.

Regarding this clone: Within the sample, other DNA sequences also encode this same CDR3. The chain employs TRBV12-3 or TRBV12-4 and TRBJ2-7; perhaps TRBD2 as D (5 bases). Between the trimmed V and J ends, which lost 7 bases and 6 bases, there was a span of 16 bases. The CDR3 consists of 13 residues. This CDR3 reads CASTPPGVGEQYF. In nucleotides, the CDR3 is TGTGCCAGCACCCCCCCCGGGGTGGGCGAGCAGTACTTC.

Written as DNA, the CDR3 is TGCGCCAGCAGCTTGGGGACTAGCGGGGCCTCCTACAATGAGCAGTTCTTC. This translates into CASSLGTSGASYNEQFF. V gene TRBV5-1 combines with J gene TRBJ2-1; TRBD2 aligns across 12 bases. CDR1 is SGHRS, CDR2 YFSETQ, per germline. The CDR3 totals 17 residues. The V gene end was trimmed by 0 bases and the J gene end by 0 bases; junction bases not matched to a gene: 1.

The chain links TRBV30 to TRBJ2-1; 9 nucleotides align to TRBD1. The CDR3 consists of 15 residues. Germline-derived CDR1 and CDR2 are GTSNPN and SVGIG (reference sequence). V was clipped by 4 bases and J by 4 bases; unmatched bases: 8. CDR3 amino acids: CAWMTGQGLYNEQFF. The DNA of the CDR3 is TGTGCCTGGATGACGGGACAGGGTTTATACAATGAGCAGTTCTTC.

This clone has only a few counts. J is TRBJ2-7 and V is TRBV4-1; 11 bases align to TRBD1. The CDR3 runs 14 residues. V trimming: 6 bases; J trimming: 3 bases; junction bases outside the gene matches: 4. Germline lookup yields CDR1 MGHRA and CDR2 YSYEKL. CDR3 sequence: CASSPGTGGYEQYF. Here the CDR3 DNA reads TGCGCCAGCAGTCCAGGGACAGGGGGCTACGAGCAGTACTTC.